Listed here are 6 T cell receptor beta chains from one sample, sequenced in a study of beta chain features in type 1 diabetes. Expressed TCRB transcripts were sequenced, since all the RNA that had been isolated was reverse transcribed. Clones were read by immunoSEQ multiplex PCR, and TCRdb kept only the in-frame ones, dropping some. The sample consists of 130,000 to 150,000 clones, 6.9% of them appearing once. Specimen: central memory CD4+ T cells from blood. The receptors were sampled from a woman aged 30 to 39 in good health.

This clone has a handful of counts. The chain combines TRBV9 with TRBJ2-3, with 7 bases matching TRBD1. The trim removed 0 bases at V and 5 bases at J, leaving 6 bases unmatched. Germline V gives CDR1 SGDLS, CDR2 YYNGEE. This CDR3 is built from 15 residues. CDR3 nucleotides: TGTGCCAGCAGCGTAGGTAGGGGGCTAAGAGATACGCAGTATTTT. Translation: CASSVGRGLRDTQYF.

This clone was found a few times. This chain connects TRBV5-8 to TRBJ1-1; possible D gene TRBD1, 5 bases. The V and J ends lost 3 bases and 5 bases respectively, with 11 bases between them. The CDR3 is 13 amino acids. Looked up from germline, CDR1 is SGHTS and CDR2 is YDEGEE. The CDR3 is CASSYRPETEAFF. The CDR3 nucleotides are TGTGCCAGCAGCTACAGGCCTGAGACTGAAGCTTTCTTT.

The chain is built from TRBV7-8 and TRBJ2-2, with no clear D. Trimming took 1 base from V and 7 from J, leaving 7 bases between them. The germline V gene encodes CDR1 SGHVS and CDR2 FQNEAQ. The CDR3 runs to 13 residues. The CDR3 loop is CASSLDGIGELFF. CDR3 sequence (DNA): TGTGCCAGCAGCTTAGACGGTATCGGGGAGCTGTTTTTT.

The chain combines TRBV10-3 with TRBJ2-7; 13 bases are a match to TRBD2. The germline gives CDR1 ENHRY, CDR2 SYGVKD. Trimming cost V 8 bases and J 2 bases; bases outside gene matches: 6. The length of the CDR3 is 15 residues. CDR3 region: CAIRPGTSGTYEQYF. CDR3 in DNA: TGTGCCATCCGTCCCGGGACTAGCGGGACCTACGAGCAGTACTTC.

This clone was picked up a small number of times. The chain is built from TRBV5-6 and TRBJ1-4; no firm D call. Germline CDR1 is SGHDT and CDR2 is YYEEEE. The CDR3 is 14 residues long. The V gene lost 5 bases and the J gene lost 8 bases, with 16 bases spanning the gap. The CDR3 DNA sequence: TGTGCCAGCAGTATTGCCGGGGTTCGGGAAAAACTGTTTTTT. Its translation is CASSIAGVREKLFF.

This clone was counted a single time. The genes are TRBV29-1 and TRBJ2-1; 8 positions agree with TRBD2. V lost 3 bases to trimming and J lost 4 bases; unmatched junction nucleotides: 14. The CDR3 is 17 residues long. Germline CDR1 and CDR2: SQVTM and ANQGSEA. CDR3 coding DNA: TGCAGCGTTGACACTAGAAAGACTAGCGAACAATACAATGAGCAGTTCTTC. This encodes CSVDTRKTSEQYNEQFF.